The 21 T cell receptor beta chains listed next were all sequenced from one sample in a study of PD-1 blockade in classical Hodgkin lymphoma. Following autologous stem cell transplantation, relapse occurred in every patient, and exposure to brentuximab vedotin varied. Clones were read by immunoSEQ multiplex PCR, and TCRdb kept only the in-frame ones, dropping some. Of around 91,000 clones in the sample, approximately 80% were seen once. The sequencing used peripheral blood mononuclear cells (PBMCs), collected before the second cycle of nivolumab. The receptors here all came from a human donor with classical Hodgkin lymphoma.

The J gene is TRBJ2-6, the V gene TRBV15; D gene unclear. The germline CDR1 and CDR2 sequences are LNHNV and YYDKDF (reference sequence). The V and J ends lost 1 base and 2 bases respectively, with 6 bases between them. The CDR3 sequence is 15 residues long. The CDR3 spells CATSRGPAGANVLTF. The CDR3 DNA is TGTGCCACCAGCAGAGGGCCAGCTGGGGCCAACGTCCTGACTTTC.

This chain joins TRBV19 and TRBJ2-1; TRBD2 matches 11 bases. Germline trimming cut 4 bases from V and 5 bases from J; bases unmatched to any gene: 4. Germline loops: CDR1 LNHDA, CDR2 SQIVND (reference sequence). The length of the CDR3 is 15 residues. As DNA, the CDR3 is TGTGCCAGTAGTACCCGACTAGCGGGAAACAATGAGCAGTTCTTC. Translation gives CASSTRLAGNNEQFF.

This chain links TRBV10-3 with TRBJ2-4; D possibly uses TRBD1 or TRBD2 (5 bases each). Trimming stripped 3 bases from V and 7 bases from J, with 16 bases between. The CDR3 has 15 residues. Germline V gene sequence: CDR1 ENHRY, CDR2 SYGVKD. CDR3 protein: CAISDLQGLANIQYF. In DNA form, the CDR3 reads TGTGCCATCAGTGACCTCCAGGGCCTAGCCAACATTCAGTACTTC.

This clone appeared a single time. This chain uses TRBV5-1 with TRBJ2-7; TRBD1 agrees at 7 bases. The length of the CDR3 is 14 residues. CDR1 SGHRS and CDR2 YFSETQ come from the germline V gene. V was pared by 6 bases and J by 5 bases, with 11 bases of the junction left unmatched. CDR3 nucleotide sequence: TGCGCCAGCACCACTCTAGGGGGCCCCAACGAGCAGTACTTC. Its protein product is CASTTLGGPNEQYF.

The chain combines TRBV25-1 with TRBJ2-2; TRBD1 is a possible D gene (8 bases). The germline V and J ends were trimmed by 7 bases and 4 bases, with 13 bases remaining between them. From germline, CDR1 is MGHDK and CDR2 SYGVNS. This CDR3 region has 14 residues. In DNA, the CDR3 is TGTGCCAGCACCAGCGGGACAGGCACCGGGGAGCTGTTTTTT. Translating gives CASTSGTGTGELFF.

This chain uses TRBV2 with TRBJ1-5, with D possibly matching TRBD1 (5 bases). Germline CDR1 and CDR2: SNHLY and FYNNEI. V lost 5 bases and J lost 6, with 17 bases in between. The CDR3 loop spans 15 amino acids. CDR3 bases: TGTGCCAGCAGTCCCGACATCCGGGGCGGTCAGCCCCAGCATTTT. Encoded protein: CASSPDIRGGQPQHF.

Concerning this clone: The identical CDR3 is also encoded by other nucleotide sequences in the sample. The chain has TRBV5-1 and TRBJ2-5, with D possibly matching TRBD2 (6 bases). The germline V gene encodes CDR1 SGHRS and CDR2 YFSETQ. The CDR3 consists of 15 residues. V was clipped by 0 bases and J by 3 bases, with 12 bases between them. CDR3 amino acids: CASSLAGGLEETQYF. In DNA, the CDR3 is TGCGCCAGCAGCTTGGCCGGGGGATTAGAAGAGACCCAGTACTTC.

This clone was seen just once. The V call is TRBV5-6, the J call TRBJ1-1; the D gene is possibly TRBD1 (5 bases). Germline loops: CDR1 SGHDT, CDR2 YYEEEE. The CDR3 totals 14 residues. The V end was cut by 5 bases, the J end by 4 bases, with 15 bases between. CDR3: CASRSGWVSTEAFF. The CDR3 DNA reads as TGTGCCAGCAGGTCAGGGTGGGTGAGCACTGAAGCTTTCTTT.

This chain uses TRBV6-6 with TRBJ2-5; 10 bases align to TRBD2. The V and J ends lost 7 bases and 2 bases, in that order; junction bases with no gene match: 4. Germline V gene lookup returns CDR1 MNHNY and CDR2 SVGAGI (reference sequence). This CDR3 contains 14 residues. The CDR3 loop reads CASNLAGGQETQYF. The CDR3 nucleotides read TGTGCCAGCAATTTAGCGGGAGGTCAAGAGACCCAGTACTTC.

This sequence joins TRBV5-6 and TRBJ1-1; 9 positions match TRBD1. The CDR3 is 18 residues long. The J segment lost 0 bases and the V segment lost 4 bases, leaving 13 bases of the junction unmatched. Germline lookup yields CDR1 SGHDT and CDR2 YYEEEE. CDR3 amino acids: CASSPRPGTGRMNTEAFF. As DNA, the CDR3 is TGTGCCAGCAGCCCCCGACCCGGGACAGGGCGCATGAACACTGAAGCTTTCTTT.

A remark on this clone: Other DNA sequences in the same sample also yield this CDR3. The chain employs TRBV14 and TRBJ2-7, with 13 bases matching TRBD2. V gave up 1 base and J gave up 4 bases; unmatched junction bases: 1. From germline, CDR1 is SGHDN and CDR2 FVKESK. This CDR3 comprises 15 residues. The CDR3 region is CASSQGLAGGYEQYF. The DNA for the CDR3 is TGTGCCAGCAGCCAAGGACTAGCGGGGGGATACGAGCAGTACTTC.

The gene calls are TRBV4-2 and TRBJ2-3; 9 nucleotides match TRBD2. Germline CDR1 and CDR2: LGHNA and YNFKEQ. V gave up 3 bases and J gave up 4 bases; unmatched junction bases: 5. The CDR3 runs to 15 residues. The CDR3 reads CASSQAGGQADTQYF. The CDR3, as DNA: TGTGCCAGCAGCCAGGCGGGAGGGCAGGCAGATACGCAGTATTTT.

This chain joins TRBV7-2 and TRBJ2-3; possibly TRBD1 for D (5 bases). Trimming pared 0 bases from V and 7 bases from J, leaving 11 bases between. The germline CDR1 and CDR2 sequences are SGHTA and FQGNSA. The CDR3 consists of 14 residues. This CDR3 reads CASSLAAGINTQYF. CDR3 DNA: TGTGCCAGCAGCTTAGCGGCAGGGATAAATACGCAGTATTTT. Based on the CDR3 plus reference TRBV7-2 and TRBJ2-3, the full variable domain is GAGVSQSPSNKVTEKGKDVELRCDPISGHTALYWYRQSLGQGLEFLIYFQGNSAPDKSGLPSDRFSAERTGGSVSTLTIQRTQQEDSAVYLCASSLAAGINTQYFGPGTRLTVL.

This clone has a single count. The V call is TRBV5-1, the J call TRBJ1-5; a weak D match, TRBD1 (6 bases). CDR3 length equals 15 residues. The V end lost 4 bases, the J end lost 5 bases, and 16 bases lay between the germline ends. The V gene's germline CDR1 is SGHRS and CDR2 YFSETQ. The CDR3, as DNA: TGCGCCAGCAGCCTGGAGGGGACACCTCATCAGCCCCAGCATTTT. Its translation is CASSLEGTPHQPQHF.

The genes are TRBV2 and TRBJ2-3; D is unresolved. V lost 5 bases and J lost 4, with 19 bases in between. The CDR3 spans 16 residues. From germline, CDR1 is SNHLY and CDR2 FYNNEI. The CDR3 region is CASSTLHPSLADTQYF. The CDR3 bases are TGTGCCAGCAGTACACTTCATCCGTCGTTAGCAGATACGCAGTATTTT.

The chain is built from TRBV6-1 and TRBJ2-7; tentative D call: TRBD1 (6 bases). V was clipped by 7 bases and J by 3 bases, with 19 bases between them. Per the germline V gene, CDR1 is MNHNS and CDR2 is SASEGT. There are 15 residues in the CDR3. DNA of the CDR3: TGTGCCAGCAAGGCCGGGACAAGGGGCGTCTACGAGCAGTACTTC. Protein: CASKAGTRGVYEQYF.

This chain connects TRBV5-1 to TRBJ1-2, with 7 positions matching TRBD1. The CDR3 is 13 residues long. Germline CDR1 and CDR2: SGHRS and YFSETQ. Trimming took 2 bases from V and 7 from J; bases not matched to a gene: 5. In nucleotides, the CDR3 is TGCGCCAGCAGCTTCGACAGGGAAACTGGCTACACCTTC. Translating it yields CASSFDRETGYTF.

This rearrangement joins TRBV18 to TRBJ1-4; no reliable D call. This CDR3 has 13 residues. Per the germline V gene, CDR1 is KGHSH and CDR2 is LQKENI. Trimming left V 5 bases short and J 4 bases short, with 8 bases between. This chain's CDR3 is CASSSYSNEKLFF. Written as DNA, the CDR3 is TGTGCCAGCTCATCGTACAGTAATGAAAAACTGTTTTTT.

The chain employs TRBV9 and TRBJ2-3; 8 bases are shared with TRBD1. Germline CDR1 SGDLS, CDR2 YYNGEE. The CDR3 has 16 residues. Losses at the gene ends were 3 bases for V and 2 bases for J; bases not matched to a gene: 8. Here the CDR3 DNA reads TGTGCCAGCAGCGGCCGACAGGGGCTCCCCACAGATACGCAGTATTTT. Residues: CASSGRQGLPTDTQYF. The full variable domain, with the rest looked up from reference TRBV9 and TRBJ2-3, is DSGVTQTPKHLITATGQRVTLRCSPRSGDLSVYWYQQSLDQGLQFLIQYYNGEERAKGNILERFSAQQFPDLHSELNLSSLELGDSALYFCASSGRQGLPTDTQYFGPGTRLTVL.

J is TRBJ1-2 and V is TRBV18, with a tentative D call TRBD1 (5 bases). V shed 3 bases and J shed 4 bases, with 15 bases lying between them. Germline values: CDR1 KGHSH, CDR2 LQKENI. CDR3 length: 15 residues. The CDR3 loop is CASSPGGVGVYGYTF. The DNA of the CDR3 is TGTGCCAGCTCACCGGGGGGAGTGGGCGTCTATGGCTACACCTTC.

The CDR3 loop is CASSVGTGGPGELFF. For the CDR3, the DNA is TGCGCCAGCAGCGTGGGGACAGGGGGGCCCGGGGAGCTGTTTTTT. This chain joins TRBV5-1 and TRBJ2-2; 11 positions match TRBD1. There are 15 residues in the CDR3. Losses at the gene ends were 4 bases for V and 6 bases for J; bases not matched to a gene: 5. CDR1 and CDR2 from the germline V gene are SGHRS and YFSETQ.